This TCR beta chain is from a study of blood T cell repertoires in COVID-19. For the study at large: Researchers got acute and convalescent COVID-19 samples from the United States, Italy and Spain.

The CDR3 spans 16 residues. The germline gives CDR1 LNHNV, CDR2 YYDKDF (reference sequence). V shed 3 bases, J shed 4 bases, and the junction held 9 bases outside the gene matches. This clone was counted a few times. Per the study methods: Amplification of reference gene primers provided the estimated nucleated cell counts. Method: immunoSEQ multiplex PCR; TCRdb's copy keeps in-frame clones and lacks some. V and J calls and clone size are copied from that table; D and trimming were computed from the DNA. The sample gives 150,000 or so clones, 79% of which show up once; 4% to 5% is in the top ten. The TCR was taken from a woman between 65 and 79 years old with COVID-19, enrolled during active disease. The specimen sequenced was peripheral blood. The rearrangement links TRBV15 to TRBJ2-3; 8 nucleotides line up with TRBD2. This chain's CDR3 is CATSSYGGAKADTQYF. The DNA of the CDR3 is TGTGCCACCAGCAGCTACGGGGGGGCAAAGGCAGATACGCAGTATTTT. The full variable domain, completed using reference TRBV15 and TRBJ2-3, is DAMVIQNPRYQVTQFGKPVTLSCSQTLNHNVMYWYQQKSSQAPKLLFHYYDKDFNNEADTPDNFQSRRPNTSFCFLDIRSPGLGDTAMYLCATSSYGGAKADTQYFGPGTRLTVL.